One and the same sample provided the 20 T cell receptor beta chains below, sequenced in a study of beta chain features in type 1 diabetes. Their recognized antigens are unknown. The sequenced template was cDNA made from the entire isolated RNA. Sequencing was performed with immunoSEQ multiplex PCR; in TCRdb, only in-frame clones are kept and a portion is missing. Of 300,000 to 350,000 clones in the sample, approximately 9.7% were seen once. The study's findings and limits: In every one of the four CD4+ subsets, TCRB CDR3s were moderately but significantly shorter in Type 1 diabetes patients.

Source material: central memory CD4+ T cells from blood. The receptors were gathered from a man under 40 with type 1 diabetes.

The V call is TRBV6-1, the J call TRBJ2-5; D is undetermined. V lost 6 bases, J lost 7 bases, and 18 bases lay in between. Per the germline V gene, CDR1 is MNHNS and CDR2 is SASEGT. This CDR3 region has 14 residues. DNA for the CDR3: TGTGCCAGCAGAGAACCACATACAAGAGGGACCCAGTACTTC. It yields the protein CASREPHTRGTQYF.

This chain links TRBV7-9 with TRBJ2-2; the D is unclear. Germline values: CDR1 SEHNR, CDR2 FQNEAQ (reference sequence). Trimming cost V 1 base and J 3 bases, with 12 bases left between them. This CDR3 region has 16 residues. The CDR3 DNA reads TGTGCCAGCAGCTTAGAAGGCAGTGTGGACACCGGGGAGCTGTTTTTT. Translating it yields CASSLEGSVDTGELFF.

This clone was seen only a few times. This chain connects TRBV7-9 to TRBJ1-3; D gene unclear. The CDR3 runs to 15 residues. V was clipped by 4 bases and J by 0 bases, with 10 bases between them. The germline CDR1 and CDR2 sequences are SEHNR and FQNEAQ (reference sequence). The DNA for the CDR3 is TGTGCCAGCAGCTCTCTAAGGCCCTCTGGAAACACCATATATTTT. Protein sequence: CASSSLRPSGNTIYF.

This CDR3 reads CASSQGQGASSYNEQFF. In DNA form, the CDR3 reads TGCGCCAGCAGCCAGGGACAGGGGGCGAGCTCCTACAATGAGCAGTTCTTC. The chain employs TRBV5-1 and TRBJ2-1, with 12 bases aligning to TRBD1. V dropped 4 bases and J dropped 0; count of bases not matched to a gene: 5. The germline V gene encodes CDR1 SGHRS and CDR2 YFSETQ. The CDR3 extends over 17 amino acids.

The chain joins TRBV7-2 to TRBJ2-5; the D is unclear. The tail of the sequence fits TRBJ2-7 better, so the J call may be wrong. Germline values: CDR1 SGHTA, CDR2 FQGNSA. The CDR3 contains 12 residues. The CDR3 sequence: CASRGRNYEQYF. The CDR3 bases are TGTGCCAGCAGGGGTCGGAACTACGAGCAGTACTTC.

V and J are TRBV25-1 and TRBJ1-1; 9 bases match TRBD1. The CDR3 spans 15 residues. J gave up 1 base and V 5 bases, and 5 bases lay outside the gene matches. The germline V gene has CDR1 MGHDK and CDR2 SYGVNS. Here the CDR3 reads CASSQQGAGNTEAFF. The CDR3 nucleotides are TGTGCCAGCAGTCAACAGGGGGCAGGGAACACTGAAGCTTTCTTT. The whole variable domain, filled in from reference TRBV25-1 and TRBJ1-1, reads EADIYQTPRYLVIGTGKKITLECSQTMGHDKMYWYQQDPGMELHLIHYSYGVNSTEKGDLSSESTVSRIRTEHFPLTLESARPSHTSQYLCASSQQGAGNTEAFFGQGTRLTVV.

This clone showed up just a few times. The rearrangement links TRBV18 to TRBJ1-1; tentative D call: TRBD1 (5 bases). The CDR3 extends over 14 amino acids. Germline V CDR1 and CDR2: KGHSH, LQKENI. The ends were cut back, 6 bases at V and 1 base at J, with 12 bases in the middle. The CDR3 is CASSLGQANTEAFF. The CDR3 DNA is TGTGCCAGCTCCCTAGGACAAGCGAACACTGAAGCTTTCTTT.

The CDR3 DNA sequence: TGCGCCAGCGGGACTAGCGGGGAAGTCGAGCAGTACTTC. Translation: CASGTSGEVEQYF. The J gene is TRBJ2-7, the V gene TRBV5-1; 13 bases are shared with TRBD2. The V gene end was trimmed by 7 bases and the J gene end by 6 bases; junction bases not matched to a gene: 4. CDR1 is SGHRS, CDR2 YFSETQ, per germline. The CDR3 length is 13 residues.

The chain uses TRBV30 and TRBJ1-4; D gene ambiguous. Trimming took off 1 base at V and 0 bases at J, with 9 bases between the two ends. This CDR3 spans 15 amino acids. Per the germline V gene, CDR1 is GTSNPN and CDR2 is SVGIG (reference sequence). The CDR3 protein is CAWSAGHATNEKLFF. In nucleotides, the CDR3 is TGTGCCTGGAGTGCCGGGCATGCAACTAATGAAAAACTGTTTTTT. Full variable domain (missing parts from reference TRBV30 and TRBJ1-4): SQTIHQWPATLVQPVGSPLSLECTVEGTSNPNLYWYRQAAGRGLQLLFYSVGIGQISSEVPQNLSASRPQDRQFILSSKKLLLSDSGFYLCAWSAGHATNEKLFFGSGTQLSVL.

This chain connects TRBV6-5 to TRBJ1-6, with TRBD1 identical over 9 bases. The germline gives CDR1 MNHEY, CDR2 SVGAGI. Trimming took 5 bases from V and 10 from J; bases not matched to a gene: 6. The CDR3 extends over 14 amino acids. In DNA form, the CDR3 reads TGTGCCAGCAGTCTCACAGGGGGCAGGTCACCCCTCCACTTT. It encodes CASSLTGGRSPLHF.

Ten or more counts support this clone. V and J are TRBV14 and TRBJ1-2, with D perhaps TRBD1 (6 bases). This CDR3 is built from 12 residues. The V end was cut by 0 bases, the J end by 12 bases, with 11 bases between. Germline V lookup: CDR1 SGHDN, CDR2 FVKESK. The CDR3 bases are TGTGCCAGCAGCCAAGACCCAAGGGGGGACACCTTC. It encodes CASSQDPRGDTF.

The V call is TRBV4-1, the J call TRBJ2-7; D is perhaps TRBD2 (5 bases). This CDR3 has 12 amino acids. V shed 0 bases and J shed 10 bases, with 10 bases lying between them. Germline V gene lookup returns CDR1 MGHRA and CDR2 YSYEKL. The CDR3 protein is CASSQDGLAQYF. CDR3 DNA: TGCGCCAGCAGCCAAGATGGGCTAGCACAGTACTTC.

The V and J genes are TRBV30 and TRBJ2-3; TRBD2 matches at 7 bases. CDR1 is GTSNPN and CDR2 is SVGIG in the germline V gene (reference sequence). The junction had 3 bases not matched to a gene; V was cut back by 0 bases and J by 3 bases. This CDR3 spans 14 amino acids. CDR3 sequence: CAWSVLGGTDTQYF. In nucleotides, the CDR3 is TGTGCCTGGAGTGTACTGGGGGGGACAGATACGCAGTATTTT. Combining the CDR3 with reference TRBV30 and TRBJ2-3 gives the whole variable domain SQTIHQWPATLVQPVGSPLSLECTVEGTSNPNLYWYRQAAGRGLQLLFYSVGIGQISSEVPQNLSASRPQDRQFILSSKKLLLSDSGFYLCAWSVLGGTDTQYFGPGTRLTVL.

This chain uses TRBV28 with TRBJ1-2, with D possibly being TRBD1 (5 bases). V lost 1 base, J lost 1 base, and 7 bases lay in between. CDR1 and CDR2 (germline): MDHEN, SYDVKM. This CDR3 is 14 amino acids long. The chain's CDR3 is CASSLLGRNYGYTF. The CDR3 nucleotides are TGTGCCAGCAGTTTATTGGGGCGTAACTATGGCTACACCTTC.

This clone was counted only a few times. The chain employs TRBV19 and TRBJ2-7; TRBD1 agrees at 10 bases. CDR1 and CDR2 (germline): LNHDA, SQIVND (reference sequence). Trimming at V came to 7 bases and at J to 3 bases, leaving 6 bases not matched to a gene. The CDR3 is 14 residues long. In nucleotides, the CDR3 is TGTGCCAGTACGGAGGGACAGGGGATCTACGAGCAGTACTTC. Translation gives CASTEGQGIYEQYF.

CDR3 protein: CASSHSGGTQETQYF. Written as DNA, the CDR3 is TGTGCCAGCAGCCATAGCGGGGGAACCCAAGAGACCCAGTACTTC. The chain uses TRBV21-1 and TRBJ2-5; the listed D gene, TRBD2, was not tested against the DNA. TRBV21-1 is given as a pseudogene. CDR3 length: 15 amino acids.

This clone has at least ten counts. V and J are TRBV2 and TRBJ1-1, with D maybe TRBD1 (6 bases). V was shortened by 4 bases and J by 3 bases, with 9 bases between the two germline ends. The CDR3 is 13 residues long. The germline gives CDR1 SNHLY, CDR2 FYNNEI. This CDR3 reads CASSGQADTEAFF. In DNA form, the CDR3 reads TGTGCCAGCAGTGGACAGGCGGACACTGAAGCTTTCTTT.

This sequence joins TRBV28 and TRBJ2-1, with a possible D match to TRBD1 (5 bases). V lost 4 bases, J lost 12 bases, and 19 bases lay in between. The V gene's germline CDR1 is MDHEN and CDR2 SYDVKM. The CDR3 has 14 residues. DNA of the CDR3: TGTGCCAGCAGTTCCCCCCCCGGGCCGCAGGGGCAGTTCTTC. Protein product: CASSSPPGPQGQFF. Filled out from reference TRBV28 and TRBJ2-1, the complete variable domain reads DVKVTQSSRYLVKRTGEKVFLECVQDMDHENMFWYRQDPGLGLRLIYFSYDVKMKEKGDIPEGYSVSREKKERFSLILESASTNQTSMYLCASSSPPGPQGQFFGPGTRLTVL.

DNA of the CDR3: TGTGCCAGCAGTTTATCAGGGGCCCGCGGCTACACCTTC. Its translation: CASSLSGARGYTF. This chain connects TRBV28 to TRBJ1-2; D possibly corresponds to TRBD1 (6 bases). CDR1 and CDR2 (germline): MDHEN, SYDVKM. Trimming stripped 1 base from V and 8 bases from J, with 11 bases between. The CDR3 extends over 13 amino acids.

The rearrangement uses TRBV4-1 and TRBJ1-4; D is unresolved. The CDR3 totals 15 residues. Germline V gene lookup returns CDR1 MGHRA and CDR2 YSYEKL. The V end was cut by 0 bases, the J end by 1 base, with 6 bases between. The CDR3 sequence is CASSQEARTNEKLFF. The CDR3 DNA follows: TGCGCCAGCAGCCAAGAGGCCAGAACTAATGAAAAACTGTTTTTT.